This is a list of T cell receptor beta chains from one sample in a study of spatial heterogeneity in lung cancer. Using its own MiXCR run on the 5' RACE reads, TCRdb lists one record per CDR3 protein. In the table there are roughly 46,000 distinct CDR3 sequences, about 12% of which are singletons. The sample here was PBMCs, taken at surgery. The receptors come from a female donor with early-stage non-small cell lung cancer. The CDR3 runs from the conserved cysteine through the conserved F or W. Each record gives: J gene, clone size, V gene, CDR3 protein. Only part of the rows carry a size: once, few, many, or a class if the clone is expanded.

J: TRBJ1-4
size: many
V: TRBV5-5
CDR3: CASSRGTAPTNEKLFF

J: TRBJ2-7
size: few
V: TRBV6-4
CDR3: CASSDFPYEQYF

J: TRBJ2-3
size: NA
V: TRBV7-6
CDR3: CASSLVPANTDTQYF

J: TRBJ2-7
size: NA
V: TRBV28
CDR3: CASSPGEGERYEQYF

J: TRBJ2-7
size: few
V: TRBV25-1
CDR3: CASSDLSEQYF

J: TRBJ2-1
size: NA
V: TRBV5-5
CDR3: CASSLVVGGRYNEQFF

J: TRBJ1-6
size: few
V: TRBV4-3
CDR3: CASSQEMGLNSPLHF

J: TRBJ2-6
size: few
V: TRBV5-1
CDR3: CASSLLGQGTGANVLTF

J: TRBJ1-1
size: NA
V: TRBV7-2
CDR3: CASSAQGVGTEAFF

J: TRBJ2-7
size: few
V: TRBV7-9
CDR3: CASSLALRGSNEQYF

J: TRBJ1-1
size: many
V: TRBV5-1
CDR3: CASSLGPGTVNTEAFF

J: TRBJ1-1
size: NA
V: TRBV7-9
CDR3: CASSVIYTEAFF

J: TRBJ2-4
size: NA
V: TRBV2
CDR3: CASSGGGVGNIQYF

J: TRBJ2-3
size: few
V: TRBV6-2/TRBV6-3
CDR3: CASSSGTSGEDTQYF

J: TRBJ2-1
size: many
V: TRBV5-1
CDR3: CASREAGGSYNEQFF

J: TRBJ2-2
size: NA
V: TRBV9
CDR3: CASSASPGNTGELFF

J: TRBJ2-3
size: many
V: TRBV7-2
CDR3: CASSTPFRTDTQYF

J: TRBJ2-5
size: many
V: TRBV28
CDR3: CASSFGSRPETQYF

J: TRBJ2-7
size: NA
V: TRBV5-4
CDR3: CASTTSRGVSSYEQYF

J: TRBJ1-1
size: NA
V: TRBV28
CDR3: CASTSGYTEAFF

J: TRBJ2-1
size: NA
V: TRBV13
CDR3: CASSLENEQFF

J: TRBJ2-3
size: NA
V: TRBV2
CDR3: CASSEKLISTDTQYF

J: TRBJ2-2
size: NA
V: TRBV20-1
CDR3: CSARDRVANTGELFF

J: TRBJ2-3
size: NA
V: TRBV10-3
CDR3: CAISEFGGGRTDTQYF

J: TRBJ2-5
size: few
V: TRBV5-1
CDR3: CASSQGLNKETQYF

J: TRBJ1-2
size: NA
V: TRBV27
CDR3: CASSSSTGPTNGYTF

J: TRBJ1-1
size: few
V: TRBV5-1
CDR3: CASSLFAGSGTEAFF

J: TRBJ2-5
size: NA
V: TRBV7-2
CDR3: CASSLLAGAGGAQETQYF

J: TRBJ2-1
size: few
V: TRBV19
CDR3: CASSIDQLKQFF

J: TRBJ2-7
size: NA
V: TRBV29-1
CDR3: CSAGQGSSYEQYF

J: TRBJ1-2
size: NA
V: TRBV6-5
CDR3: CASSYDSRGYTF

J: TRBJ1-4
size: many
V: TRBV6-6
CDR3: CASSYGRLEKLFF

J: TRBJ2-6
size: NA
V: TRBV18
CDR3: CASSPLRQGIGGANVLTF

J: TRBJ2-2
size: NA
V: TRBV20-1
CDR3: CSATGLANTGELFF

J: TRBJ2-1
size: few
V: TRBV20-1
CDR3: CSAPLLAGGVINEQFF

J: TRBJ2-1
size: many
V: TRBV20-1
CDR3: CSARSSGGWGYNEQFF